What follows are 26 T cell receptor beta chains derived from one specimen sequenced in a study of blood T cell repertoires in COVID-19. Clones were read by immunoSEQ multiplex PCR, and TCRdb kept only the in-frame ones, dropping some. This table has about 200,000 clones, around 87% appearing once. Source material: peripheral blood. The receptors derive from a man between 60 and 70 years old with acute or convalescent COVID-19.

V gene TRBV5-4 combines with J gene TRBJ2-7, with TRBD1 matching over 8 bases. This CDR3 is 15 amino acids long. J lost 0 bases, V lost 4 bases, and 6 bases had no gene match. Germline CDR1 and CDR2: SGHNT and YYREEE (reference sequence). The DNA for the CDR3 is TGTGCCAGCAGCCTAGGGACAGGTCTCTCCTACGAGCAGTACTTC. Amino acid sequence: CASSLGTGLSYEQYF.

The rearrangement links TRBV18 to TRBJ2-7; 8 nucleotides agree with TRBD1. Germline V gives CDR1 KGHSH, CDR2 LQKENI. V lost 2 bases and J lost 0; bases outside the gene matches: 3. The CDR3 sequence is 15 residues long. DNA for the CDR3: TGTGCCAGCTCACCAGGGGGACAGGCCTCCTACGAGCAGTACTTC. It specifies CASSPGGQASYEQYF.

This rearrangement joins TRBV6-7 to TRBJ2-3; 10 bases are a match to TRBD2. TRBV6-7 has ORF status, its function being uncertain. V lost 2 bases, J lost 2 bases, and 4 bases stayed unmatched. CDR3 length: 16 residues. The CDR3 loop is CASSYGLAGATDTQYF. In nucleotides, the CDR3 is TGTGCCAGCAGTTACGGGCTAGCGGGGGCCACAGATACGCAGTATTTT.

The chain links TRBV6-6 to TRBJ2-3; a possible D gene is TRBD1 (5 bases). The germline CDR1 and CDR2 sequences are MNHNY and SVGAGI (reference sequence). The CDR3 runs to 13 residues. V was trimmed by 2 bases and J by 5 bases, leaving 8 bases between them. CDR3 in amino acids: CASSYDSRDTQYF. The CDR3 coding sequence is TGTGCCAGCAGTTACGACAGCCGAGATACGCAGTATTTT.

The chain recombines TRBV10-2 with TRBJ1-5; 9 nucleotides match TRBD1. CDR1 is WSHSY, CDR2 SAAADI, per germline. With V trimmed by 3 bases and J by 6 bases, 6 bases remained unmatched. The length of the CDR3 is 15 residues. CDR3 loop: CASSDTGGAGQPQHF. The CDR3 DNA sequence: TGCGCCAGCAGTGACACAGGGGGCGCGGGTCAGCCCCAGCATTTT.

This chain uses TRBV7-2 with TRBJ2-1; 10 bases align to TRBD1. The germline V gene encodes CDR1 SGHTA and CDR2 FQGNSA. Trimming cost V 1 base and J 6 bases; bases outside gene matches: 3. CDR3 length: 15 amino acids. The CDR3 DNA sequence: TGTGCCAGCAGCTTAGAGCGGACAGGGGGCAATGAGCAGTTCTTC. Its translation is CASSLERTGGNEQFF. Full variable domain (missing parts from reference TRBV7-2 and TRBJ2-1): GAGVSQSPSNKVTEKGKDVELRCDPISGHTALYWYRQSLGQGLEFLIYFQGNSAPDKSGLPSDRFSAERTGGSVSTLTIQRTQQEDSAVYLCASSLERTGGNEQFFGPGTRLTVL.

V is TRBV2 and J is TRBJ2-2, with TRBD2 matching 11 bases. The CDR3 contains 18 residues. Germline CDR1 and CDR2: SNHLY and FYNNEI. V lost 5 bases to trimming and J lost 4 bases; unmatched junction nucleotides: 12. CDR3 residues: CASSNPSFSGGATGELFF. The CDR3 DNA reads as TGTGCCAGCAGTAACCCCTCCTTTAGCGGGGGGGCCACCGGGGAGCTGTTTTTT.

The V gene is TRBV18, the J gene TRBJ1-1; 9 bases are shared with TRBD1. This CDR3 contains 13 residues. J gave up 7 bases and V 0 bases, and 0 bases lay outside the gene matches. Germline V gene sequence: CDR1 KGHSH, CDR2 LQKENI. Here the CDR3 reads CASSPPDRGEAFF. The CDR3 DNA reads as TGTGCCAGCTCACCACCGGACAGGGGTGAAGCTTTCTTT.

The rearrangement uses TRBV28 and TRBJ2-7; D is unresolved. The CDR3 loop spans 16 amino acids. Germline V gene data show CDR1 as MDHEN and CDR2 as SYDVKM. V lost 4 bases, J lost 4 bases, and 20 bases lay in between. The CDR3 here is CASSSPSPSGLYEQYF. As DNA, the CDR3 is TGTGCCAGCAGTTCACCCTCTCCGTCCGGGTTGTACGAGCAGTACTTC. Using reference TRBV28 and TRBJ2-7 for the parts outside the CDR3, the full variable domain is DVKVTQSSRYLVKRTGEKVFLECVQDMDHENMFWYRQDPGLGLRLIYFSYDVKMKEKGDIPEGYSVSREKKERFSLILESASTNQTSMYLCASSSPSPSGLYEQYFGPGTRLTVT.

This rearrangement joins TRBV28 to TRBJ1-1; TRBD1 matches 9 bases. Germline trimming cut 5 bases from V and 5 bases from J; bases unmatched to any gene: 6. This CDR3 has 14 amino acids. Germline loops: CDR1 MDHEN, CDR2 SYDVKM. This CDR3 reads CASSAYRGRTEAFF. In DNA, the CDR3 is TGTGCCAGCAGTGCATACAGGGGGCGGACTGAAGCTTTCTTT. Combining the CDR3 with reference TRBV28 and TRBJ1-1 gives the whole variable domain DVKVTQSSRYLVKRTGEKVFLECVQDMDHENMFWYRQDPGLGLRLIYFSYDVKMKEKGDIPEGYSVSREKKERFSLILESASTNQTSMYLCASSAYRGRTEAFFGQGTRLTVV.

This clone has a count of ten or more. This sequence joins TRBV15 and TRBJ2-3, with 12 bases aligning to TRBD2. From germline, CDR1 is LNHNV and CDR2 YYDKDF (reference sequence). The CDR3 spans 17 residues. The V segment lost 0 bases and the J segment 7 bases; nucleotides outside the gene matches: 8. CDR3 nucleotide sequence: TGTGCCACCAGCAGAGATCGTCTAGCGGGGGGGCGGAATACGCAGTATTTT. Protein: CATSRDRLAGGRNTQYF.

V gene TRBV7-3 combines with J gene TRBJ2-3, with 13 bases identical to TRBD2. Germline CDR1 SGHTA, CDR2 FQGTGA. Trimming took 5 bases from V and 4 from J; bases not matched to a gene: 6. The CDR3 loop spans 16 amino acids. The CDR3 region has the DNA TGTGCCAGCAGCGGCACTAGCGGGGGGGCCCCAGATACGCAGTATTTT. Protein sequence: CASSGTSGGAPDTQYF.

The count of this clone is one. J is TRBJ2-7 and V is TRBV5-5; TRBD1 might be the D (6 bases). Germline CDR1 is SGHKS and CDR2 is YYEKEE (reference sequence). The CDR3 sequence is 13 residues long. V lost 0 bases to trimming and J lost 7 bases, with 11 bases between them. The CDR3 bases are TGTGCCAGCAGCTTGGGGGGGCCCGGGGAGCAGTACTTC. Residues: CASSLGGPGEQYF.

This clone appeared a few times. The chain links TRBV7-3 to TRBJ1-3; D is uncertain. Trimming took 1 base from V and 11 from J, leaving 12 bases between them. Germline V gives CDR1 SGHTA, CDR2 FQGTGA. The CDR3 extends over 13 amino acids. The CDR3 sequence: CASSLSPISAIYF. The CDR3 region has the DNA TGTGCCAGCAGCTTAAGCCCAATCAGCGCCATATATTTT.

The V and J genes are TRBV9 and TRBJ2-5, with 13 bases fitting TRBD2. CDR1 is SGDLS, CDR2 YYNGEE, per germline. CDR3 length: 15 residues. V lost 3 bases, J lost 5 bases, and 4 bases stayed unmatched. The CDR3 DNA sequence: TGTGCCAGCAGCGCTACTAGCGGGGGGGCGGAGACCCAGTACTTC. The encoded protein is CASSATSGGAETQYF.

V usage is TRBV7-9 and J usage is TRBJ1-4; no clear D. Trimming pared 1 base from V and 4 bases from J, leaving 7 bases between. This CDR3 has 14 residues. In germline, CDR1 is SEHNR, CDR2 FQNEAQ (reference sequence). DNA for the CDR3: TGTGCCAGCAGCTTAGGGGGAGTTAATGAAAAACTGTTTTTT. Encoded protein: CASSLGGVNEKLFF.

This chain joins TRBV18 and TRBJ2-6; D is ambiguous. Trimming removed 8 bases at V and 0 bases at J, with 8 bases between. This CDR3 is built from 14 residues. Germline V CDR1 and CDR2: KGHSH, LQKENI. This CDR3 is CASESSSGANVLTF. The CDR3 DNA reads as TGTGCCAGCGAATCGAGCTCTGGGGCCAACGTCCTGACTTTC.

This clone was seen once. The CDR3 protein is CASSYHLGGDYGYTF. Written as DNA, the CDR3 is TGTGCCAGCAGTTACCACTTAGGGGGCGACTATGGCTACACCTTC. J is TRBJ1-2 and V is TRBV6-5; 7 nucleotides line up with TRBD1. The CDR3 consists of 15 residues. Germline V gene data show CDR1 as MNHEY and CDR2 as SVGAGI. J gave up 3 bases and V 2 bases, and 6 bases lay outside the gene matches.

V is TRBV27 and J is TRBJ1-4; a possible D gene is TRBD1 (5 bases). Trimming took off 4 bases at V and 5 bases at J, with 20 bases between the two ends. Germline values: CDR1 MNHEY, CDR2 SMNVEV (reference sequence). The CDR3 runs 17 residues. CDR3 in DNA: TGTGCCAGCAGTTCGTACCTCAGGCAGGGAAGGAATGAAAAACTGTTTTTT. This gives the protein CASSSYLRQGRNEKLFF.

The rearrangement links TRBV28 to TRBJ1-5, with TRBD1 matching over 7 bases. The CDR3 contains 14 residues. Germline values: CDR1 MDHEN, CDR2 SYDVKM. The junction had 8 bases not matched to a gene; V was cut back by 9 bases and J by 3 bases. The CDR3 loop reads CASARTGFNQPQHF. DNA of the CDR3: TGTGCCAGTGCCCGGACAGGCTTCAATCAGCCCCAGCATTTT.

This clone was seen only once. The V gene is TRBV5-5, the J gene TRBJ2-7; D unclear. The CDR3 contains 13 residues. V was trimmed by 1 base and J by 2 bases, leaving 7 bases between them. Germline V gene lookup returns CDR1 SGHKS and CDR2 YYEKEE (reference sequence). The CDR3 DNA sequence: TGTGCCAGCAGCTTGTTGGCCACCTACGAGCAGTACTTC. This sequence encodes CASSLLATYEQYF.

This sequence joins TRBV28 and TRBJ1-1; TRBD1 aligns across 7 bases. J was trimmed by 6 bases and V by 6 bases; bases with no gene match: 7. The CDR3 totals 13 residues. Germline CDR1 is MDHEN and CDR2 is SYDVKM. The CDR3 DNA reads TGTGCCAGCAGGAATACAGGGGACGCTGAAGCTTTCTTT. Translation: CASRNTGDAEAFF.

The V call is TRBV28, the J call TRBJ2-5; maybe TRBD2 (6 bases). The V end lost 3 bases, the J end lost 2 bases, and 10 bases lay between the germline ends. Germline V gives CDR1 MDHEN, CDR2 SYDVKM. The CDR3 totals 14 residues. The CDR3 reads CASSFGGWQETQYF. The CDR3 DNA is TGTGCCAGCAGTTTCGGGGGTTGGCAAGAGACCCAGTACTTC.

The genes are TRBV9 and TRBJ1-2, with a tentative D call TRBD1 (5 bases). In germline, CDR1 is SGDLS, CDR2 YYNGEE. V was clipped by 0 bases and J by 4 bases, with 13 bases between them. This CDR3 spans 15 amino acids. The CDR3 reads CASSVAAGTAYGYTF. For the CDR3, the DNA is TGTGCCAGCAGCGTAGCCGCGGGGACGGCCTATGGCTACACCTTC.

This chain uses TRBV7-9 with TRBJ2-1, with TRBD2 matching 7 bases. Trimming removed 2 bases from V and 4 bases from J; junction bases left unmatched: 5. The CDR3 runs to 15 residues. Germline CDR1 SEHNR, CDR2 FQNEAQ (reference sequence). CDR3 bases: TGTGCCAGCAGCTTAAGGGAGGGAGGATACAATGAGCAGTTCTTC. It encodes CASSLREGGYNEQFF. Full variable domain (outside the CDR3, taken from reference TRBV7-9 and TRBJ2-1): DTGVSQNPRHKITKRGQNVTFRCDPISEHNRLYWYRQTLGQGPEFLTYFQNEAQLEKSRLLSDRFSAERPKGSFSTLEIQRTEQGDSAMYLCASSLREGGYNEQFFGPGTRLTVL.

The chain carries TRBV19 and TRBJ1-5; D unresolved. Germline V gene sequence: CDR1 LNHDA, CDR2 SQIVND (reference sequence). This CDR3 has 13 amino acids. The V end was cut by 6 bases, the J end by 4 bases, with 10 bases between. CDR3 nucleotide sequence: TGTGCCAGTAGCGGGTTGCGGAATCAGCCCCAGCATTTT. Translating gives CASSGLRNQPQHF.